These 3 T cell receptor beta chains originate from one sample sequenced in a study of pediatric ulcerative colitis. The table came from immunoSEQ multiplex PCR; TCRdb's copy has only in-frame clones and leaves some out. Here the sample spans around 13,000 clones, roughly four fifths being singletons. Rectal tissue came from one to two pinch biopsies taken at colonoscopy. Sequencing used gut tissue. These receptor sequences come from a boy younger than 18 who was a control in a study of pediatric ulcerative colitis.

In its sample, this clone was seen once. J is TRBJ2-1 and V is TRBV15, with 14 bases fitting TRBD2. CDR1 is LNHNV and CDR2 is YYDKDF in the germline V gene (reference sequence). The CDR3 has 16 amino acids. Trimming at V came to 6 bases and at J to 6 bases, leaving 7 bases not matched to a gene. DNA for the CDR3: TGTGCCACCAGAAGGACTAGCGGGAGGTACGGCAATGAGCAGTTCTTC. This translates into CATRRTSGRYGNEQFF.

The rearrangement links TRBV19 to TRBJ2-3; the D gene is possibly TRBD1 (6 bases). V lost 8 bases and J 0 bases, leaving 18 bases between the germline ends. Per germline, CDR1 LNHDA and CDR2 SQIVND (reference sequence). The CDR3 has 16 amino acids. CDR3 DNA sequence: TGTGCCAGTTCAACCAGGACAGCGGTGAGCACAGATACGCAGTATTTT. This sequence encodes CASSTRTAVSTDTQYF.

The chain joins TRBV10-3 to TRBJ2-7, with 7 bases matching TRBD1. The germline V gene encodes CDR1 ENHRY and CDR2 SYGVKD. This CDR3 comprises 14 residues. J was trimmed by 2 bases and V by 7 bases; bases with no gene match: 8. CDR3 DNA: TGTGCCATCAAAAGGGGGCTATCCACCTACGAGCAGTACTTC. It encodes CAIKRGLSTYEQYF.